The 3 T cell receptor beta chains below come from one sample, sequenced in a study of blood T cell repertoires in COVID-19. Some clones are missing from TCRdb's copy, which holds only in-frame ones; the method was immunoSEQ multiplex PCR. The sample has about 190,000 clones, approximately 78% seen once. The sequenced material came from peripheral blood. These receptors all stem from an elderly woman with active or convalescent COVID-19.

The chain is built from TRBV24-1 and TRBJ2-5; 10 nucleotides line up with TRBD1. The CDR3 runs to 14 residues. Germline V lookup: CDR1 KGHDR, CDR2 SFDVKD. The ends lost 3 bases at V and 7 bases at J; junction bases unmatched: 4. CDR3 DNA sequence: TGTGCCACCAGTGATCGCCGGGACAGGGGGACCCAGTACTTC. Its translation: CATSDRRDRGTQYF.

The V and J genes are TRBV14 and TRBJ1-1; D is perhaps TRBD1 (5 bases). CDR3 length equals 13 residues. The V gene's germline CDR1 is SGHDN and CDR2 FVKESK. Trimming pared 2 bases from V and 5 bases from J, leaving 9 bases between. Here the CDR3 reads CASSQQGRTEAFF. DNA of the CDR3: TGTGCCAGCAGCCAACAGGGTCGGACTGAAGCTTTCTTT.

The V and J genes are TRBV28 and TRBJ2-2; TRBD2 agrees at 10 bases. The CDR3 sequence is 15 residues long. CDR1 is MDHEN, CDR2 SYDVKM, per germline. V shed 7 bases and J 2 bases; nucleotides not matched to a gene: 4. CDR3 loop: CASTSGGGNTGELFF. The CDR3 DNA is TGTGCCAGCACCAGCGGGGGGGGTAACACCGGGGAGCTGTTTTTT.